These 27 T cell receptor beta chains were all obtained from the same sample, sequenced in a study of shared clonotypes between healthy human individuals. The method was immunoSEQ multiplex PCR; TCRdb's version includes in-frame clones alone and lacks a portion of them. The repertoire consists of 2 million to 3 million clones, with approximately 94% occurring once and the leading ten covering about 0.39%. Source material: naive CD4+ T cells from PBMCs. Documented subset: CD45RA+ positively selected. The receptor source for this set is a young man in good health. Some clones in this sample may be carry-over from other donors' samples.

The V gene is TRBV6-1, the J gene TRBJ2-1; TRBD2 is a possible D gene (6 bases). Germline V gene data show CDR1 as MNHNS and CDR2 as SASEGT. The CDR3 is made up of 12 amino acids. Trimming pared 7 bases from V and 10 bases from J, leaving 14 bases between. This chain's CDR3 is CASTHSGREQFF. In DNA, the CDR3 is TGTGCCAGCACCCATAGCGGTCGGGAGCAGTTCTTC.

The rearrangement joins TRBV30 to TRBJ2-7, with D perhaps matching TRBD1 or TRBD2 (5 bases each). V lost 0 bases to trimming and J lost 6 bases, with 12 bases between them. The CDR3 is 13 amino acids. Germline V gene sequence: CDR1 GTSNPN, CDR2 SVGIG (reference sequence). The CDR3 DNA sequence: TGTGCCTGGAGTGTTCGGGACGGCCGCGAGCAGTACTTC. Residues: CAWSVRDGREQYF.

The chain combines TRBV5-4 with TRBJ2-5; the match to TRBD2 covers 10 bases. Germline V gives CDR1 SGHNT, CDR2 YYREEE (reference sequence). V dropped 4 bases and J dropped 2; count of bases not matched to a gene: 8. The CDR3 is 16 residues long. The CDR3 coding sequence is TGTGCCAGCAGCCAAAAAGGACTAGCGGAACAAGAGACCCAGTACTTC. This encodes CASSQKGLAEQETQYF.

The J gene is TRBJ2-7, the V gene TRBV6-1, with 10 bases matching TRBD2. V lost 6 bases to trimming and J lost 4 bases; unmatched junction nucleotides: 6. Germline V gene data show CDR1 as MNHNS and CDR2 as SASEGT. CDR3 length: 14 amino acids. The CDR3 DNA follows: TGTGCCAGCAGGGCTAGCGGGAGAAGGTACGAGCAGTACTTC. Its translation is CASRASGRRYEQYF.

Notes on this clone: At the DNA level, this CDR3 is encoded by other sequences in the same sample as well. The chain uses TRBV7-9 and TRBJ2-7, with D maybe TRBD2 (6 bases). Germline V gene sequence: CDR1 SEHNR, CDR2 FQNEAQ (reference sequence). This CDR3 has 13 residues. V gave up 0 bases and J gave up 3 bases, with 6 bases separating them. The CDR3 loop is CASSLAGGYEQYF. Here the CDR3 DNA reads TGTGCCAGCAGCTTAGCGGGGGGCTACGAGCAGTACTTC.

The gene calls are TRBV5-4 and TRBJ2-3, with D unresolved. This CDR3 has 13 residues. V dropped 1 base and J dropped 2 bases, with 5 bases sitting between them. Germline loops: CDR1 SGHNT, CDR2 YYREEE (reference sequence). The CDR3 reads CASSLNPTDTQYF. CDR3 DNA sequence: TGTGCCAGCAGCTTGAATCCCACAGATACGCAGTATTTT.

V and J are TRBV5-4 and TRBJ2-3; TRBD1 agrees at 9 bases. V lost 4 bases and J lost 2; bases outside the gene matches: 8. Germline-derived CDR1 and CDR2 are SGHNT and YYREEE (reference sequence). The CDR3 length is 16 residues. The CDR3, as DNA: TGTGCCAGCAGCCGACAGGGGGGGAGGTTCACAGATACGCAGTATTTT. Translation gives CASSRQGGRFTDTQYF. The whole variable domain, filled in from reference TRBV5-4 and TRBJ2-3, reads ETGVTQSPTHLIKTRGQQVTLRCSSQSGHNTVSWYQQALGQGPQFIFQYYREEENGRGNFPPRFSGLQFPNYSSELNVNALELDDSALYLCASSRQGGRFTDTQYFGPGTRLTVL.

DNA for the CDR3: TGTGCCAGCAGCTTCAAAACAGGGGCCGCCGTGGGCACTGAAGCTTTCTTT. As protein: CASSFKTGAAVGTEAFF. This sequence joins TRBV5-5 and TRBJ1-1; 7 nucleotides line up with TRBD1. This CDR3 has 17 amino acids. Germline CDR1 is SGHKS and CDR2 is YYEKEE (reference sequence). Trimming took 2 bases from V and 4 from J; bases not matched to a gene: 14. Based on the CDR3 plus reference TRBV5-5 and TRBJ1-1, the full variable domain is DAGVTQSPTHLIKTRGQQVTLRCSPISGHKSVSWYQQVLGQGPQFIFQYYEKEERGRGNFPDRFSARQFPNYSSELNVNALLLGDSALYLCASSFKTGAAVGTEAFFGQGTRLTVV.

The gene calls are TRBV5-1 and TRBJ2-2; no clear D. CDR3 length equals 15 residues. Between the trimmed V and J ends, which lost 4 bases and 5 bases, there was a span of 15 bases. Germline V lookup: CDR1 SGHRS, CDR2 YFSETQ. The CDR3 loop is CASSPAKTRTGELFF. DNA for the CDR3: TGCGCCAGCAGCCCGGCAAAAACAAGGACCGGGGAGCTGTTTTTT.

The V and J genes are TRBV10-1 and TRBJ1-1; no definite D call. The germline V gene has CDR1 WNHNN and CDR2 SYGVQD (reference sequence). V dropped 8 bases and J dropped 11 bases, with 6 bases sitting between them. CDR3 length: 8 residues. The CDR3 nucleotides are TGCGCCAGCTGGTCGGCTTTCTTT. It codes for CASWSAFF.

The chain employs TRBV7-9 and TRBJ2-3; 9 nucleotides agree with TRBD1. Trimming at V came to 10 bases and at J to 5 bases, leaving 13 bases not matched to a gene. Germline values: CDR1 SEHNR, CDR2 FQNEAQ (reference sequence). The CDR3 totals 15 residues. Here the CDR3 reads CATKPGTGSQDTQYF. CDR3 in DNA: TGTGCCACCAAACCCGGGACAGGGTCCCAAGATACGCAGTATTTT.

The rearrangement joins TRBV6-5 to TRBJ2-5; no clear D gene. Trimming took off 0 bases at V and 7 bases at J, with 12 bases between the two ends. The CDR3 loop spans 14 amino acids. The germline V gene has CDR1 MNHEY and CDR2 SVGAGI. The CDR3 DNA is TGTGCCAGCAGTTACTCGTCGGCCCTGGGGACCCAGTACTTC. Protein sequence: CASSYSSALGTQYF.

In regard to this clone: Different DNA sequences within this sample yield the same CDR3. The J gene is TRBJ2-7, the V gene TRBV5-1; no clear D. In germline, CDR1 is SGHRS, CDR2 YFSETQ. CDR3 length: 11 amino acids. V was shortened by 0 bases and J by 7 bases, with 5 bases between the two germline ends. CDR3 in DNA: TGCGCCAGCAGCTTGGTTGGAGAGCAGTACTTC. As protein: CASSLVGEQYF.

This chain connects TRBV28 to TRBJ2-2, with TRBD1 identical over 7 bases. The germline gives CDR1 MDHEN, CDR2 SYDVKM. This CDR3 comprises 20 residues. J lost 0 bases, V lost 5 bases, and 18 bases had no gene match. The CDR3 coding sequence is TGTGCCAGCAGTCACACAGGGGTCAAGCGGACACGCTCGAACACCGGGGAGCTGTTTTTT. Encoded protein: CASSHTGVKRTRSNTGELFF.

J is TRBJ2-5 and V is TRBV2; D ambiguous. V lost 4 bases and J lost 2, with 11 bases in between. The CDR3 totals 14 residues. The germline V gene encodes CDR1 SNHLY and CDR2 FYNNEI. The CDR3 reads CASSVNRAQETQYF. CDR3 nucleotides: TGTGCCAGCAGTGTTAATCGGGCGCAAGAGACCCAGTACTTC.

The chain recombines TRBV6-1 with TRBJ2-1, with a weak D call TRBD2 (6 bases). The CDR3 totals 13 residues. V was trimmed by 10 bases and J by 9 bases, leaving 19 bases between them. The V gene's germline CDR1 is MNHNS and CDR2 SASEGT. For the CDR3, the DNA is TGTGCCATTTCCCGGGACTGGAGCGGTGAGCAGTTCTTC. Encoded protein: CAISRDWSGEQFF.

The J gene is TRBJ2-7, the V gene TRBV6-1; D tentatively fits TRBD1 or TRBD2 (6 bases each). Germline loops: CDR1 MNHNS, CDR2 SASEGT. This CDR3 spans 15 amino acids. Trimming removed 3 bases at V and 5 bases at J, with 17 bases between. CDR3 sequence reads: CASSELGGLLDEQYF. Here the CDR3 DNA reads TGTGCCAGCAGTGAGTTGGGGGGCCTTTTGGACGAGCAGTACTTC.

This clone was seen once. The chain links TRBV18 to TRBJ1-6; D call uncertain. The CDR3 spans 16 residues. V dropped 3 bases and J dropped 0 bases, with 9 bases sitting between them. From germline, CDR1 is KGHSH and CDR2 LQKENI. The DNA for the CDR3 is TGTGCCAGCTCACCGGGCGGGAGCTCCTATAATTCACCCCTCCACTTT. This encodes CASSPGGSSYNSPLHF.

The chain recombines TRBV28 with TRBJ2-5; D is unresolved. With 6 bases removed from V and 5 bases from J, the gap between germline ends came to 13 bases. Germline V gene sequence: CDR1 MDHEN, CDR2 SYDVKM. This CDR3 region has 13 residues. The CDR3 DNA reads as TGTGCCAGCAGCTCCGCGAGCCCCGAGACCCAGTACTTC. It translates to CASSSASPETQYF.

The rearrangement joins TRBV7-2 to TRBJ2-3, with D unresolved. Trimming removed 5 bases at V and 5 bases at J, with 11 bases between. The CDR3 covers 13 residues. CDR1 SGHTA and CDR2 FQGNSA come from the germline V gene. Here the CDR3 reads CASSPAREDTQYF. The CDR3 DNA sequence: TGTGCCAGCAGCCCCGCCCGTGAAGATACGCAGTATTTT.

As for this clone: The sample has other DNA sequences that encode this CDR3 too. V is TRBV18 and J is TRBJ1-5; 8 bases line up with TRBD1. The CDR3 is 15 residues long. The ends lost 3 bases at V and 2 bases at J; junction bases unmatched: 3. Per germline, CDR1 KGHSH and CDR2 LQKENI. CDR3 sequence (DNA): TGTGCCAGCTCACCCACAGGGGGAGGCAATCAGCCCCAGCATTTT. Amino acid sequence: CASSPTGGGNQPQHF.

The CDR3 is CASSVADSYEQYF. CDR3 nucleotide sequence: TGTGCCAGCAGTGTGGCAGACTCCTACGAGCAGTACTTC. The chain links TRBV25-1 to TRBJ2-5; no clear D. Judging by the DNA end, TRBJ2-7 fits better; the J call may be wrong. The CDR3 contains 13 residues. CDR1 MGHDK and CDR2 SYGVNS come from the germline V gene.

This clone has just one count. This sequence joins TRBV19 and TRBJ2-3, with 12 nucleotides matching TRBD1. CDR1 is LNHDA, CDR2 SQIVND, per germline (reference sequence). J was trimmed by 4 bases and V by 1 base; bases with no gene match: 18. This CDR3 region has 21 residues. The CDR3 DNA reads TGTGCCAGTAGTATAGTAGGGATCTCGGGACAGGGGGCGCTCCGAGCAGATACGCAGTATTTT. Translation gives CASSIVGISGQGALRADTQYF.

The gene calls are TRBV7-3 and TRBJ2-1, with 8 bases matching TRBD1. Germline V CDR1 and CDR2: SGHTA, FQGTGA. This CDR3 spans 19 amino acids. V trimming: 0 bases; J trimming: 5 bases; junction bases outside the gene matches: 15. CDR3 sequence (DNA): TGTGCCAGCAGCTTAACTGGGGGGACAGGTGTATCGGTAGACAATGAGCAGTTCTTC. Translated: CASSLTGGTGVSVDNEQFF.

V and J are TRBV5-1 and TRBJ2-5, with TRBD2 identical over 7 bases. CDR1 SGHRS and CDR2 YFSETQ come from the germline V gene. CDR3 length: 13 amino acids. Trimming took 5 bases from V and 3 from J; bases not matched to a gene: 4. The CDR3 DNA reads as TGCGCCAGCAGTCCCCTAGCGGAAGAGACCCAGTACTTC. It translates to CASSPLAEETQYF.

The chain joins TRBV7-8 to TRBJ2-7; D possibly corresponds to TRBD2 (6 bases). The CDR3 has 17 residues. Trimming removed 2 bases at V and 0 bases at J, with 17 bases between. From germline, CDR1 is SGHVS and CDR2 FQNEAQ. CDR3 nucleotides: TGTGCCAGCAGCTTACCCACCGGAGGGACCGTCTCCTACGAGCAGTACTTC. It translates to CASSLPTGGTVSYEQYF.

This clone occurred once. The CDR3 protein is CASSTAGLGKETQYF. The CDR3, as DNA: TGTGCCAGCAGTACCGCGGGACTAGGAAAAGAGACCCAGTACTTC. The chain employs TRBV28 and TRBJ2-5, with 8 bases that match TRBD2. Germline assignment: CDR1 MDHEN and CDR2 SYDVKM. The CDR3 length is 15 residues. The V segment lost 5 bases and the J segment 3 bases; nucleotides outside the gene matches: 8.